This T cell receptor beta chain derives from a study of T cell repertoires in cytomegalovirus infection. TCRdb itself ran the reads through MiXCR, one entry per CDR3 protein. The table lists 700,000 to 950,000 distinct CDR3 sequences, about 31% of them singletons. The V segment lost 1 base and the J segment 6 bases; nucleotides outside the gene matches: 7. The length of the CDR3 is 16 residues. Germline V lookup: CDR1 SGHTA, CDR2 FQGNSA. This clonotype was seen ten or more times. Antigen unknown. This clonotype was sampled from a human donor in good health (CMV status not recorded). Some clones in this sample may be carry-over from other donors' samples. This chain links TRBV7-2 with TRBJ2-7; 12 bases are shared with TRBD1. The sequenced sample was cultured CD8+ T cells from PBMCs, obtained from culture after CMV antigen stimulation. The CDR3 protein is CASSLGPGTGGSEQYF. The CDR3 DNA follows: TGTGCCAGCAGCTTAGGCCCAGGGACAGGGGGCAGCGAGCAGTACTTC. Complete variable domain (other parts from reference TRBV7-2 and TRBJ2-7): GAGVSQSPSNKVTEKGKDVELRCDPISGHTALYWYRQSLGQGLEFLIYFQGNSAPDKSGLPSDRFSAERTGGSVSTLTIQRTQQEDSAVYLCASSLGPGTGGSEQYFGPGTRLTVT.